The T cell receptor beta chain under discussion was sequenced for a study of blood T cell repertoires in COVID-19 (dated by TCRdb to about 2020). For context, the study as a whole: Collaborator samples came from the United States, Italy and Spain and covered acute and convalescent phases of COVID-19. The material from the prospective study consisted of cDNA or gDNA derived from T cells, B-cell-depleted T cells, or PBMCs. Subjects who had been exposed to COVID-19, were actively infected with it, or had recovered from it provided the deeply sampled blood TCRbeta repertoires that made up the dataset. A freely available public database, intended as a resource for researchers studying the immune response to SARS-CoV-2, is where the repertoires were released. Samples were obtained from the ongoing ImmuneRACE study (first 160 participants) and from some 1,300 subjects provided by 6 global collaborators. Sample metadata almost always included a de-identified subject ID, COVID-19 status, age in years and sex. Where available, HLA class I and class II types were taken from metadata supplied by the sample provider and were not determined by assay-based typing. Paper-wide results and their limitations: Clinical and demographic metadata were provided uncurated, with the amount varying by source and participant.

Counted from cysteine to phenylalanine, this CDR3 has 16 amino acids. Solely the CDR3 DNA is kept, with 48 bases framed from the first base. CDR1 and CDR2 are read off the germline V gene as SGHAT and FQNNGV. The V end loses 5 bases and the J end loses 0 bases, and a stretch of 11 bases separates them. Collaborating institutions collected whole blood in K2EDTA tubes following their own protocols. For TCRbeta analysis, collaborators shipped samples as frozen whole blood, isolated PBMCs, or DNA extracted from either of those sample types. For this clone: The antigen it recognizes is unknown. The input lacks base qualities; no much larger clone sits a single base away.

The immunoSEQ Assay, a bias-controlled multiplex PCR, was used to amplify TCRbeta CDR3 regions from genomic DNA. Per the source publication's procedure: The number of nucleated cells in each sample was estimated from the amplification of reference gene primers within the assay. Sequence reads were collapsed and filtered to measure the absolute abundance of every unique TCRbeta CDR3 rearrangement. For each sample, productive Simpson clonality was calculated as the square root of Simpson's diversity index across productive rearrangements. The table was pulled from immuneACCESS by TCRdb, which kept in-frame rearrangements only. Such tables lose some clones; where checked, under half of the loss comes from unresolved V genes, and the rest has no known cause. The V and J calls and clone size were taken over from that table, and D and trimming were inferred from the DNA. The sample profile shows fewer than 45,000 clones; 90% to 95% of them were found once. About 39% of the sample is held by the ten biggest clonotypes.

The chain uses TRBV11-2 and TRBJ2-6; a weak D assignment points to TRBD1 (6 bases agree). The TCR sequence derives from a man aged 55 to 70 with active or convalescent COVID-19. The specimen was peripheral blood. The DNA is as follows: TGTGCCAGCAGCAATAACAGGGCCTCTGGGGCCAACGTCCTGACTTTC. It codes for CASSNNRASGANVLTF.